A single sample gave rise to the 23 T cell receptor beta chains below, sequenced in a study of cytomegalovirus exposure and HLA in healthy donors. Both 60 Vbeta primers and 13 Jbeta primers went into the PCR. Clones were read by immunoSEQ multiplex PCR, and TCRdb kept only the in-frame ones, dropping some. The profile shows roughly 190,000 clones, roughly 80% of them singletons. Sequenced material: PBMCs. These TCRs come from a woman younger than 45 in good health and CMV-seropositive.

The V and J genes are TRBV7-8 and TRBJ1-5; D uncertain. The CDR3 consists of 15 residues. Trimming pared 3 bases from V and 4 bases from J, leaving 13 bases between. The germline V gene has CDR1 SGHVS and CDR2 FQNEAQ. The CDR3 DNA is TGTGCCAGCAGCTTGCGGGCGGATGATAATCAGCCCCAGCATTTT. Its protein is CASSLRADDNQPQHF. The variable domain in full, with the rest retrieved from reference TRBV7-8 and TRBJ1-5, is GAGVSQSPRYKVAKRGQDVALRCDPISGHVSLFWYQQALGQGPEFLTYFQNEAQLDKSGLPSDRFFAERPEGSVSTLKIQRTQQEDSAVYLCASSLRADDNQPQHFGDGTRLSIL.

CDR3 loop: CSVRERTEQFF. The CDR3 DNA is TGCAGCGTGAGGGAAAGGACTGAGCAGTTCTTC. The rearrangement joins TRBV29-1 to TRBJ2-1; possible D gene TRBD2, 5 bases. The germline CDR1 and CDR2 sequences are SQVTM and ANQGSEA. The CDR3 spans 11 residues. V was shortened by 6 bases and J by 9 bases, with 12 bases between the two germline ends.

The gene calls are TRBV6-1 and TRBJ2-1, with 10 bases lining up with TRBD2. Germline CDR1 reads MNHNS; CDR2 reads SASEGT. The V and J ends lost 3 bases and 5 bases, in that order; junction bases with no gene match: 7. This CDR3 has 16 amino acids. CDR3 nucleotide sequence: TGTGCCAGCAGTGAGCCTGGGCTAGCGGGAGACAATGAGCAGTTCTTC. Protein product: CASSEPGLAGDNEQFF.

The V gene is TRBV10-1, the J gene TRBJ2-7, with TRBD1 as a possible D gene (7 bases). Trimming cost V 6 bases and J 0 bases, with 15 bases left between them. The CDR3 spans 15 residues. Germline lookup yields CDR1 WNHNN and CDR2 SYGVQD (reference sequence). The CDR3 region has the DNA TGCGCCAGCAGCATATCAGGGGGGAGCTCCTACGAGCAGTACTTC. Its translation is CASSISGGSSYEQYF.

CDR3 in amino acids: CSVETGLAGEQYF. Here the CDR3 DNA reads TGCAGCGTTGAGACAGGACTAGCGGGCGAGCAGTACTTC. The chain couples TRBV29-1 to TRBJ2-7, with 11 bases aligning to TRBD2. The length of the CDR3 is 13 residues. V lost 3 bases, J lost 6 bases, and 4 bases stayed unmatched. Germline assignment: CDR1 SQVTM and CDR2 ANQGSEA.

This sequence joins TRBV2 and TRBJ1-4, with 9 bases matching TRBD1. The CDR3 is made up of 13 amino acids. V lost 7 bases and J lost 11; bases outside the gene matches: 8. Germline loops: CDR1 SNHLY, CDR2 FYNNEI. CDR3 DNA: TGTGCCAGCAAGGGACAGGGCACCGGGAAACTGTTTTTT. Amino acid sequence: CASKGQGTGKLFF.

This chain connects TRBV5-4 to TRBJ2-3; 8 bases match TRBD2. V shed 2 bases, J shed 6 bases, and the junction held 5 bases outside the gene matches. Germline V CDR1 and CDR2: SGHNT, YYREEE (reference sequence). The CDR3 is made up of 14 amino acids. DNA for the CDR3: TGTGCCAGCAGCTTAGGACTAGCAGGGGATACGCAGTATTTT. Translated, it gives CASSLGLAGDTQYF.

This clone occurred a few times. This chain uses TRBV29-1 with TRBJ1-4; TRBD1 aligns across 8 bases. This CDR3 is built from 14 residues. Germline loops: CDR1 SQVTM, CDR2 ANQGSEA. J lost 10 bases, V lost 5 bases, and 12 bases had no gene match. CDR3 DNA sequence: TGCAGCGTTTGGGTGACAGGGGCTCGCGGAAAACTGTTTTTT. Translation gives CSVWVTGARGKLFF.

This chain connects TRBV9 to TRBJ1-5; no definite D call. Trimming pared 0 bases from V and 0 bases from J, leaving 7 bases between. The CDR3 sequence is 15 residues long. Germline V gene data show CDR1 as SGDLS and CDR2 as YYNGEE. In DNA, the CDR3 is TGTGCCAGCAGCGTAGATGGACTTAGCAATCAGCCCCAGCATTTT. It is translated as CASSVDGLSNQPQHF.

J is TRBJ2-4 and V is TRBV7-9; D possibly corresponds to TRBD1 (6 bases). In germline, CDR1 is SEHNR, CDR2 FQNEAQ (reference sequence). Trimming cost V 7 bases and J 0 bases, with 22 bases left between them. The CDR3 runs 18 residues. The CDR3 sequence is CASTDGTLENLAKNIQYF. The CDR3 bases are TGTGCCAGCACGGACGGGACACTTGAAAACTTAGCCAAAAACATTCAGTACTTC. Complete variable domain (other parts from reference TRBV7-9 and TRBJ2-4): DTGVSQNPRHKITKRGQNVTFRCDPISEHNRLYWYRQTLGQGPEFLTYFQNEAQLEKSRLLSDRFSAERPKGSFSTLEIQRTEQGDSAMYLCASTDGTLENLAKNIQYFGAGTRLSVL.

This chain uses TRBV6-6 with TRBJ2-1, with no clear D. Trimming left V 3 bases short and J 2 bases short, with 5 bases between. There are 13 residues in the CDR3. In germline, CDR1 is MNHNY, CDR2 SVGAGI (reference sequence). As DNA, the CDR3 is TGTGCCAGCAGTTATGGGCCCTACAATGAGCAGTTCTTC. It translates to CASSYGPYNEQFF.

This clone has only a few counts. In DNA, the CDR3 is TGTGCCAGCAGGCAGGGGACATTGACTGAAGCTTTCTTT. The encoded protein is CASRQGTLTEAFF. The rearrangement uses TRBV6-5 and TRBJ1-1; D perhaps matches TRBD1 (6 bases). CDR3 length: 13 residues. Germline CDR1 MNHEY, CDR2 SVGAGI. Trimming took off 6 bases at V and 5 bases at J, with 13 bases between the two ends.

V is TRBV10-3 and J is TRBJ1-4; the match to TRBD1 covers 8 bases. The CDR3 sequence is 17 residues long. In germline, CDR1 is ENHRY, CDR2 SYGVKD. Trimming at V came to 0 bases and at J to 7 bases, leaving 10 bases not matched to a gene. As DNA, the CDR3 is TGTGCCATCAGTGAGTCCGGACAGGGAACAGAGGGTGAAAAACTGTTTTTT. It translates to CAISESGQGTEGEKLFF.

The rearrangement joins TRBV29-1 to TRBJ1-2, with unresolved D. The CDR3 loop spans 11 amino acids. CDR1 is SQVTM, CDR2 ANQGSEA, per germline. V lost 7 bases, J lost 2 bases, and 8 bases lay in between. The CDR3 loop reads CSAQENYGYTF. The CDR3, as DNA: TGCAGCGCCCAGGAAAACTATGGCTACACCTTC.

This clone has only one observation. The CDR3 here is CSVSFGTGVEKLFF. The CDR3 nucleotides are TGCAGCGTCTCATTCGGGACAGGGGTAGAAAAACTGTTTTTT. The V gene is TRBV29-1, the J gene TRBJ1-4, with 10 nucleotides matching TRBD1. The CDR3 covers 14 residues. CDR1 and CDR2 (germline): SQVTM, ANQGSEA. V was clipped by 6 bases and J by 8 bases; unmatched bases: 9.

The chain couples TRBV30 to TRBJ1-1; D is uncertain. Germline V gene sequence: CDR1 GTSNPN, CDR2 SVGIG (reference sequence). This CDR3 region has 13 residues. Trimming shortened V by 4 bases and J by 1 base, and 10 bases separated the two germline ends. The CDR3 sequence: CAWMRDSNTEAFF. Written as DNA, the CDR3 is TGTGCCTGGATGAGGGATTCGAACACTGAAGCTTTCTTT.

The V call is TRBV27, the J call TRBJ2-7; 9 bases agree with TRBD1. Germline CDR1 and CDR2: MNHEY and SMNVEV (reference sequence). With 5 bases clipped from V and 6 bases from J, the junction kept 11 bases outside the gene matches. The CDR3 has 15 amino acids. The CDR3, as DNA: TGTGCCAGCAGTCGGTTATACAGGGGGCTGGGCGAGCAGTACTTC. It is translated as CASSRLYRGLGEQYF.

The V call is TRBV10-3, the J call TRBJ2-1; D gene uncertain. CDR1 is ENHRY, CDR2 SYGVKD, per germline. Trimming removed 1 base at V and 8 bases at J, with 6 bases between. The CDR3 is made up of 12 amino acids. The chain's CDR3 is CAISELADEQFF. In DNA, the CDR3 is TGTGCCATCAGTGAGTTAGCTGATGAGCAGTTCTTC.

The chain uses TRBV18 and TRBJ1-5; a possible D gene is TRBD1 (6 bases). The CDR3 length is 15 residues. Trimming removed 2 bases from V and 7 bases from J, with 15 bases in between. Germline assignment: CDR1 KGHSH and CDR2 LQKENI. The CDR3 is CASSPVPGAGQPQHF. The CDR3 nucleotides are TGTGCCAGCTCACCAGTACCAGGGGCCGGGCAGCCCCAGCATTTT.

The gene calls are TRBV6-6 and TRBJ1-3; the D gene is possibly TRBD1 (5 bases). Trimming left V 2 bases short and J 1 base short, with 9 bases between. The CDR3 runs to 15 residues. CDR1 and CDR2 from the germline V gene are MNHNY and SVGAGI (reference sequence). This CDR3 reads CASSYGAGSGNTIYF. The CDR3 DNA reads as TGTGCCAGCAGTTACGGGGCAGGATCTGGAAACACCATATATTTT.

The chain links TRBV18 to TRBJ1-1; D is possibly TRBD1 (6 bases). Per the germline V gene, CDR1 is KGHSH and CDR2 is LQKENI. This CDR3 comprises 15 residues. V was trimmed by 3 bases and J by 1 base, leaving 12 bases between them. The CDR3 loop reads CASSPYTQGNTEAFF. In DNA form, the CDR3 reads TGTGCCAGCTCACCCTACACACAGGGGAACACTGAAGCTTTCTTT.

The chain is built from TRBV5-1 and TRBJ2-3; 9 nucleotides align to TRBD1. CDR3 length: 17 amino acids. From germline, CDR1 is SGHRS and CDR2 YFSETQ. With 0 bases clipped from V and 4 bases from J, the junction kept 9 bases outside the gene matches. The CDR3: CASSLGPRTGESDTQYF. Written as DNA, the CDR3 is TGCGCCAGCAGCTTGGGTCCCAGGACAGGGGAATCAGATACGCAGTATTTT.

This clone turned up a few times. The V gene is TRBV28, the J gene TRBJ2-7; unclear D gene. V lost 6 bases to trimming and J lost 0 bases, with 15 bases between them. The V gene's germline CDR1 is MDHEN and CDR2 SYDVKM. This CDR3 has 15 amino acids. DNA for the CDR3: TGTGCCAGCAGCCCTGGAACCGCGGACTCCTACGAGCAGTACTTC. Translated, it gives CASSPGTADSYEQYF.